These 2 T cell receptor beta chains were all obtained from the same sample, sequenced in a study of blood T cell repertoires in COVID-19. The method was immunoSEQ multiplex PCR; TCRdb's version includes in-frame clones alone and lacks a portion of them. There are 80,000 to 100,000 clones in the sample; 75% to 85% occur only once, and approximately 25% lies in the top ten. The sample comprised peripheral blood. Every receptor here comes from an older man with acute or convalescent COVID-19.

The CDR3 here is CASEKTGGRGQPQHF. The CDR3 DNA follows: TGTGCCAGCGAGAAAACAGGGGGCCGGGGTCAGCCCCAGCATTTT. The chain recombines TRBV27 with TRBJ1-5; 9 nucleotides align to TRBD1. Trimming cost V 8 bases and J 6 bases; bases outside gene matches: 11. This CDR3 spans 15 amino acids. Germline-derived CDR1 and CDR2 are MNHEY and SMNVEV (reference sequence).

The rearrangement links TRBV18 to TRBJ2-5; 7 bases align to TRBD1. Trimming at V came to 4 bases and at J to 1 base, leaving 3 bases not matched to a gene. Germline V gene sequence: CDR1 KGHSH, CDR2 LQKENI. This CDR3 region has 14 residues. CDR3 sequence (DNA): TGTGCCAGCTCACAAGGGACAGCCCAAGAGACCCAGTACTTC. This codes for CASSQGTAQETQYF.